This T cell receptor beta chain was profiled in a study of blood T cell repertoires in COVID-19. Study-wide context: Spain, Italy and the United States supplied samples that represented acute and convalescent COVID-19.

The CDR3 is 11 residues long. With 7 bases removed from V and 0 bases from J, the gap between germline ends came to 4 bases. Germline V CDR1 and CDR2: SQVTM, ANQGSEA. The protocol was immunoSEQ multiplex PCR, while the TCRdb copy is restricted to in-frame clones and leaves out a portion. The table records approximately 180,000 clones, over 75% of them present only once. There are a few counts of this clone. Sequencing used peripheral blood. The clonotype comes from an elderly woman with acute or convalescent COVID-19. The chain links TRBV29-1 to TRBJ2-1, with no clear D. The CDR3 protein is CSASSYNEQFF. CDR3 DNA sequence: TGCAGCGCTAGCTCCTACAATGAGCAGTTCTTC.